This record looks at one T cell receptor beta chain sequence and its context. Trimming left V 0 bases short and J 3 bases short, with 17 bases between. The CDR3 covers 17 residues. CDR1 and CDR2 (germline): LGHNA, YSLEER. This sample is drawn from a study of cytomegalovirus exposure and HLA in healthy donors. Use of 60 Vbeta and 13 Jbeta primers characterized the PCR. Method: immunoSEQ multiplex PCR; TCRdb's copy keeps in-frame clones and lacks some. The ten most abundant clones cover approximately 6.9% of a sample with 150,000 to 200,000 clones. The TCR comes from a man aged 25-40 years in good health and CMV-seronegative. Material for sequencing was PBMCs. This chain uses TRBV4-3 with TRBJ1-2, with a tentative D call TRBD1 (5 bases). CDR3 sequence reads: CASSQDRGGFFDYGYTF. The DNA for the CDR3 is TGCGCCAGCAGCCAAGATAGGGGAGGTTTTTTTGACTATGGCTACACCTTC.